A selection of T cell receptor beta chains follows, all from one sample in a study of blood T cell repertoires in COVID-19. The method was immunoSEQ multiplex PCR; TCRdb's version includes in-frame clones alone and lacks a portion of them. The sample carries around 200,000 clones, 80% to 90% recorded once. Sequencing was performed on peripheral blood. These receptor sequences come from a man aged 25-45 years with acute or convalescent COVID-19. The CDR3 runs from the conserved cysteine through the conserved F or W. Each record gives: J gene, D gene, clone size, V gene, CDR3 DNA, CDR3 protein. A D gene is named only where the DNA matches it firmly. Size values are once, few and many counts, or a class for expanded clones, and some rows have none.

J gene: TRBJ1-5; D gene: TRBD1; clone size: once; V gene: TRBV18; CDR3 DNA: TGTGCCAGCGTGCAGGGGGCCAATCAGCCCCAGCATTTT; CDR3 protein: CASVQGANQPQHF
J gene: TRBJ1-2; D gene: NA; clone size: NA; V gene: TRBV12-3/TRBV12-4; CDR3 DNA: TGTGCCAGCAGTTTAAAGGGGGACACCTTC; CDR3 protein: CASSLKGDTF
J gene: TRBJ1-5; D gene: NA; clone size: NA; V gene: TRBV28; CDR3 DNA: TGTGCCAGCAGTTTAATTGCGAGCGGTCAGCCCCAGCATTTT; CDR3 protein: CASSLIASGQPQHF
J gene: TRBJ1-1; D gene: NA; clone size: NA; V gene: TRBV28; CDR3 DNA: TGTGCCAGCACTCCTCGTCACGCCGCAGCTGAAGCTTTCTTT; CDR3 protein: CASTPRHAAAEAFF
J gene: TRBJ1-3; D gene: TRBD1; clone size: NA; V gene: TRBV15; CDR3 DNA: TGTGCCACCAGCGAGCGAGGGACAGGTACTTTCTCTGGAAACACCATATATTTT; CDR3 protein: CATSERGTGTFSGNTIYF
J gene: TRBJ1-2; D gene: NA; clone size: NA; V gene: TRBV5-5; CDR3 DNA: TGTGCCAGCAGTGGGATAGGAGGCGGCTACACCTTC; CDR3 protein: CASSGIGGGYTF
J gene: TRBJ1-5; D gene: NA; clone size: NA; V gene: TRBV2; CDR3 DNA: TGTGCCAGCAGTGAAAGCGCTCGGGGCAATCAGCCCCAGCATTTT; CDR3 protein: CASSESARGNQPQHF
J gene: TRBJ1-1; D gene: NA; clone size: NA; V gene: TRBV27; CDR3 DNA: TGTGCCAGCAGGGAGGCTTATAACACTGAAGCTTTCTTT; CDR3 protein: CASREAYNTEAFF
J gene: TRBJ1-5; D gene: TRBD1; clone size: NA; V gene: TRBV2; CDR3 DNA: TGTGCCAGCAGACAGGGGGGCAGCAATCAGCCCCAGCATTTT; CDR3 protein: CASRQGGSNQPQHF
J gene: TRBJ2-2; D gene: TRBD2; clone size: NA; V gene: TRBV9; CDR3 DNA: TGTGCCAGCAGCGCCGGGACTAGCGGGAGAATAGGCGGGGAGCTGTTTTTT; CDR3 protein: CASSAGTSGRIGGELFF
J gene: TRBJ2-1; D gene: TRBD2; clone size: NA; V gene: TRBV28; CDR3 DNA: TGTGCCAGCAGTAGAACCCCGCCAGCGGGATTCTACAATGAGCAGTTCTTC; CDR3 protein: CASSRTPPAGFYNEQFF
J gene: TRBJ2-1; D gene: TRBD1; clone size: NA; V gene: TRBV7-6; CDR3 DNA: TGTGCCAGCAGCTGGAGGACCGGGACAGCTTACAATGAGCAGTTCTTC; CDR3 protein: CASSWRTGTAYNEQFF
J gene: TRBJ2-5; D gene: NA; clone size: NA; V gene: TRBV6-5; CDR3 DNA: TGTGCCAGCAGTAAAAACCCGGGTACCCAGTACTTC; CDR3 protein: CASSKNPGTQYF
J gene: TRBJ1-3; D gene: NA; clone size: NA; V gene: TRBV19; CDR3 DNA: TGTGCCACCCGGGAGGCGGGGGTAGCTGGAAACACCATATATTTT; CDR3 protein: CATREAGVAGNTIYF
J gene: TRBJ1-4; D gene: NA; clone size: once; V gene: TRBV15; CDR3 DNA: TGTGCCACCAGCAGAGGAGGAGTGAACGCTAATGAAAAACTGTTTTTT; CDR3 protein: CATSRGGVNANEKLFF
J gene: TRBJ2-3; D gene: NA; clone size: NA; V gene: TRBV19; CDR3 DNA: TGTGCCAGTAGTATGGTCCGGGGTACGCAGTATTTT; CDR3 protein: CASSMVRGTQYF
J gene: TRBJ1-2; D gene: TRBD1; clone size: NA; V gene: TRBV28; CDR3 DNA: TGTGCCAGCAGTGGGACAGGGGGCTTCTATGGCTACACCTTC; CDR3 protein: CASSGTGGFYGYTF
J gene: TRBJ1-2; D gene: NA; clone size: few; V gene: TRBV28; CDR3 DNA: TGTGCCAGCAGTTCCGGACAGTTATATGGCTACACCTTC; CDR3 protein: CASSSGQLYGYTF
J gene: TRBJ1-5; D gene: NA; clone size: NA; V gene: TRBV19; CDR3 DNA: TGTGCCAGTAGACGCCGGGACGGGGGATTGGGCAATCAGCCCCAGCATTTT; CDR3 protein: CASRRRDGGLGNQPQHF
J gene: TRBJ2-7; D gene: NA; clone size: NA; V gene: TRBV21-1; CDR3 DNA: TGTGCCACCTCGGGCCTCTTTACAGGGGGCGTCCAATTTTACGACTCCTACGAGCAGTACTTC; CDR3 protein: CATSGLFTGGVQFYDSYEQYF
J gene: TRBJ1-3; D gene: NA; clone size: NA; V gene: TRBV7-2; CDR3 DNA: TGTGCCAGCAGCTTAGGTCTTTACATCTCTGGAAACACCATATATTTT; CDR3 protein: CASSLGLYISGNTIYF
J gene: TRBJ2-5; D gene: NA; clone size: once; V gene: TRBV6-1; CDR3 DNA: TGTGCCAGCAGTGAGAGGGGGTTCCAAGAGACCCAGTACTTC; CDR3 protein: CASSERGFQETQYF
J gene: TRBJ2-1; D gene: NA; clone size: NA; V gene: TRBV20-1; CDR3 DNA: TGCAGTGCTAGAGTAGTCAATGAGCAGTTCTTC; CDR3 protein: CSARVVNEQFF
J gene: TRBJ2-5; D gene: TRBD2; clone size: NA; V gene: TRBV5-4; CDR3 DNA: TGTGCCAGCAGCTCTCCGACTAGCCCCCGGGGAGAGACCCAGTACTTC; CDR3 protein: CASSSPTSPRGETQYF
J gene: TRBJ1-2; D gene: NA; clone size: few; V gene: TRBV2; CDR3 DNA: TGTGCCAGCAGTGAGGAGGGTGGGGGTGCCTATGGCTACACCTTC; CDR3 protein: CASSEEGGGAYGYTF
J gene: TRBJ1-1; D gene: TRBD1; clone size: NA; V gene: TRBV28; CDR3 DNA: TGTGCCAGCAGTTTATCTTCAGGGGGGCGCACTGAAGCTTTCTTT; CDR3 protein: CASSLSSGGRTEAFF
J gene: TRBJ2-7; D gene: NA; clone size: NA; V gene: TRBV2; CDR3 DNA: TGTGCCAGCAGTTGGCGGACTACATCCTCCCATTACGAGCAGTACTTC; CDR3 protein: CASSWRTTSSHYEQYF
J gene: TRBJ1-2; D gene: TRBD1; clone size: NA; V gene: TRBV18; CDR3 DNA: TGTGCCAGCTCACCGGACAGGTCCTATGGCTACACCTTC; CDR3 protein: CASSPDRSYGYTF
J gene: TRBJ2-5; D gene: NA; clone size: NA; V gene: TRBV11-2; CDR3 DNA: TGTGCCAGCAGCGCCACGGTGACCCAGTACTTC; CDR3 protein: CASSATVTQYF
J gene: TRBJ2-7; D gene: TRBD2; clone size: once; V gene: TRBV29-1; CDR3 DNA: TGCAGCATCCGTTCCCCAACCCCGGGGGGCTACGAGCAGTACTTC; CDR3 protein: CSIRSPTPGGYEQYF
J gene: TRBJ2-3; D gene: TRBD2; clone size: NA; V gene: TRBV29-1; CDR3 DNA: TGCAGCGTCTCTAGCGGGAGCGGCACAGATACGCAGTATTTT; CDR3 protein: CSVSSGSGTDTQYF
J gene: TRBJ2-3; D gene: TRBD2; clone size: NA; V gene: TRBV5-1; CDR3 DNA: TGCGCCAGCAGCCCCTACCTTAGCGGGGGGAACTCGCGATATTTT; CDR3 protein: CASSPYLSGGNSRYF
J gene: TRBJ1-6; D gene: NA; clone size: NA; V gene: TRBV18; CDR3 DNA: TGTGCCAGCTCACCGACAGGTCCTTTGGAGCATTCACCCCTCCACTTT; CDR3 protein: CASSPTGPLEHSPLHF
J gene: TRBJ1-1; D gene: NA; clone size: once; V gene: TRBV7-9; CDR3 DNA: TGTGCCAGCAGCTTAAGAACAGGGTTAGGCGCTGAAGCTTTCTTT; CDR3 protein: CASSLRTGLGAEAFF
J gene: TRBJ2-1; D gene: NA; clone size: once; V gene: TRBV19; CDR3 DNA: TGTGCCAGTAGTATAGAGTCGGGTTACAATGAGCAGTTCTTC; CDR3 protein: CASSIESGYNEQFF
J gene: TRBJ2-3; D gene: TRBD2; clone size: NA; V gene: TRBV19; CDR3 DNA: TGTGCCAGTAGCGCTAGCGGGGGACGGTTGGATACGCAGTATTTT; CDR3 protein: CASSASGGRLDTQYF
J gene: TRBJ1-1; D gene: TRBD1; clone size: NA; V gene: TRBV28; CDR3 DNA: TGTGCCAGCAGTAGGACAGGGGGAATGAACACTGAAGCTTTCTTT; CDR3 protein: CASSRTGGMNTEAFF
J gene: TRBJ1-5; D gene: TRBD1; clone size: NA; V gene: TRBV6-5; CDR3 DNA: TGTGCCAGCAGCCAAGACAGGGGGCTTCAGCCCCAGCATTTT; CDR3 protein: CASSQDRGLQPQHF
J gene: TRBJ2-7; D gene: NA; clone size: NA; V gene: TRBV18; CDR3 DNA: TGTGCCAGCTCACCAAATACAGGGACCGAGCAGTACTTC; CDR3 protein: CASSPNTGTEQYF
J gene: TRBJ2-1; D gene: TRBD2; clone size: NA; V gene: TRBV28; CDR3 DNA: TGTGCCAGCAGTGAGCGGGGGGGCTCCTACAATGAGCAGTTCTTC; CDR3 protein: CASSERGGSYNEQFF
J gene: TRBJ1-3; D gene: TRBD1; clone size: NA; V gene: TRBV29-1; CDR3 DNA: TGCAGCGTTGCCAGGGGGCGAGGAAACACCATATATTTT; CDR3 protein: CSVARGRGNTIYF
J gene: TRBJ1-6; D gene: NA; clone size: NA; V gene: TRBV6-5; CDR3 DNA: TGTGCCAGCACCGCGATAGAAAGCAATAATTCACCCCTCCACTTT; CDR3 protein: CASTAIESNNSPLHF